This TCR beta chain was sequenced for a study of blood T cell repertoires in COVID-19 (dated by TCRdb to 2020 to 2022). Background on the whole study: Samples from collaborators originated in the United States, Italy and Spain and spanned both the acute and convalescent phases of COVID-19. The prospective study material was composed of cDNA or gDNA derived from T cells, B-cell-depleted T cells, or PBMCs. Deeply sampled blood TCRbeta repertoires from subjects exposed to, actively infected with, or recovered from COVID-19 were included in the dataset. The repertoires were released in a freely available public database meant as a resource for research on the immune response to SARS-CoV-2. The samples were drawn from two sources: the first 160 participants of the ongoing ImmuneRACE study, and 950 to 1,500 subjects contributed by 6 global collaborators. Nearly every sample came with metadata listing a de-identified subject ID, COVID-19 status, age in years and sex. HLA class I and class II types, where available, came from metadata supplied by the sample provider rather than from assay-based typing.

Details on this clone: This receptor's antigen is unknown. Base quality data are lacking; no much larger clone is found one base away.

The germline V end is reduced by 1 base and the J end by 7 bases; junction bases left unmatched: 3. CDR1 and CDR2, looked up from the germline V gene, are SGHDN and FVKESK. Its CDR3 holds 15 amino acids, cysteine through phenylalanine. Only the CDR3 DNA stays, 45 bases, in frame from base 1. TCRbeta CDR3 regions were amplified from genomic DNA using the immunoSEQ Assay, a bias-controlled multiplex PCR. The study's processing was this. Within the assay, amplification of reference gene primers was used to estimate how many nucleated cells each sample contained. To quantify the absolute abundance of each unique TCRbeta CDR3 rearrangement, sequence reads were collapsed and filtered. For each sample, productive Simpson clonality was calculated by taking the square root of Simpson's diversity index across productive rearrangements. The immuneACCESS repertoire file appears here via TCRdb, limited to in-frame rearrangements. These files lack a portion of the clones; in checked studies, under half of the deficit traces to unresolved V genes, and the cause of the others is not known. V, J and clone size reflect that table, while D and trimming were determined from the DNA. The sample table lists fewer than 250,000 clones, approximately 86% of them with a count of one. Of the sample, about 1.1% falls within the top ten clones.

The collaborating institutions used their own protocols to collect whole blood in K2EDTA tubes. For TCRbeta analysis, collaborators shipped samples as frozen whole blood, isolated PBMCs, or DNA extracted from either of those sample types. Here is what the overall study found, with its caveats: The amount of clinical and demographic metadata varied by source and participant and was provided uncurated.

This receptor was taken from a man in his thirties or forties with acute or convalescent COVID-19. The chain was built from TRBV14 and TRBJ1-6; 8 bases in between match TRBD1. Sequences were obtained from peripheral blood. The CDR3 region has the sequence CASSQGQGKNSPLHF. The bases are TGTGCCAGCAGCCAAGGACAGGGGAAAAATTCACCCCTCCACTTT.